These T cell receptor beta chains were read from a single sample in a study of blood T cell repertoires in COVID-19. Data came from immunoSEQ multiplex PCR; TCRdb stores just in-frame clones and leaves some out. The sample lists approximately 170,000 clones, 70% to 85% occurring once. Sequencing input: peripheral blood. These receptors all stem from a man older than 75 with COVID-19, enrolled during active disease. CDR3s include the opening cysteine and the closing phenylalanine or tryptophan. D genes are given only for firm matches. Clone size is shown for a subset of rows, as once, few, many or a class of expanded clone.

clone_size d_call j_call v_call cdr3_aa cdr3_nt
- - TRBJ1-5 TRBV12-5 CATGIDSNQPQHF TGTGCTACAGGAATAGATAGCAATCAGCCCCAGCATTTT
- TRBD2 TRBJ2-7 TRBV11-2 CASSVLAGANEQYF TGTGCCAGCAGCGTACTAGCGGGGGCCAACGAGCAGTACTTC
- - TRBJ1-1 TRBV6-6 CASSGGNTEAFF TGTGCCAGCAGTGGAGGGAACACTGAAGCTTTCTTT
- - TRBJ1-5 TRBV18 CASSESIGQINQPQHF TGTGCCAGCTCAGAGAGTATTGGACAGATAAACCAGCCCCAGCATTTT
- TRBD1 TRBJ1-2 TRBV28 CASSLMVQGVYYGYTF TGTGCCAGCAGTTTAATGGTCCAGGGGGTATACTATGGCTACACCTTC
- TRBD1 TRBJ1-5 TRBV25-1 CARRVDRGSQPQHF TGTGCCAGGAGGGTTGACAGGGGGAGTCAGCCCCAGCATTTT
- TRBD1 TRBJ1-6 TRBV13 CASSKTGDTSPLHF TGTGCCAGCAGCAAGACAGGGGATACCTCACCCCTCCACTTT
- TRBD1 TRBJ1-2 TRBV18 CASSPRGTDGYTF TGTGCCAGCTCACCACGTGGGACAGATGGCTACACCTTC
- - TRBJ2-4 TRBV29-1 CSVESMRNIQYF TGCAGCGTTGAAAGTATGAGGAACATTCAGTACTTC
- - TRBJ2-7 TRBV5-6 CASSLKPISSYEQYF TGTGCCAGCAGCTTAAAGCCGATTAGCTCCTACGAGCAGTACTTC
- - TRBJ1-1 TRBV10-3 CAISGTANTEAFF TGTGCCATCAGTGGGACAGCTAACACTGAAGCTTTCTTT
- - TRBJ1-1 TRBV29-1 CSVSAGRTEAFF TGCAGCGTTAGTGCTGGGCGCACTGAAGCTTTCTTT
- - TRBJ1-5 TRBV5-6 CASSSKGLGQPQHF TGTGCCAGCAGCTCGAAGGGACTCGGTCAGCCCCAGCATTTT
- TRBD1 TRBJ2-5 TRBV4-1 CASSQGITGEETQYF TGCGCCAGCAGCCAAGGAATTACAGGGGAAGAGACCCAGTACTTC
- TRBD2 TRBJ2-5 TRBV7-2 CASSLGLAGAEGETQYF TGTGCCAGCAGCTTAGGACTAGCGGGGGCGGAAGGAGAGACCCAGTACTTC
- TRBD1 TRBJ2-1 TRBV18 CASSPTGGNEQFF TGTGCCAGCTCACCGACAGGGGGCAATGAGCAGTTCTTC
- TRBD1 TRBJ2-7 TRBV6-2/TRBV6-3 CASSYSRGPEHQTYEQYF TGTGCCAGCAGTTACAGCAGGGGGCCCGAACACCAAACCTACGAGCAGTACTTC
once TRBD2 TRBJ2-1 TRBV7-3 CASSLNGGANNEQFF TGTGCCAGCAGCTTAAACGGGGGGGCTAACAATGAGCAGTTCTTC
- TRBD1 TRBJ1-1 TRBV6-6 CASSPPTGGISDTEAFF TGTGCCAGCAGTCCCCCCACAGGGGGCATTAGTGACACTGAAGCTTTCTTT
- TRBD2 TRBJ2-3 TRBV4-2 CASSQGSLAGTDTQYF TGTGCCAGCAGCCAAGGGTCCCTAGCGGGGACAGATACGCAGTATTTT
- TRBD2 TRBJ2-1 TRBV6-5 CASGTGTSGVGVQFF TGTGCCAGCGGAACTGGGACTAGCGGGGTTGGGGTGCAGTTCTTC
- - TRBJ1-3 TRBV6-5 CASRERFWSGNTIYF TGTGCCAGCCGGGAGCGTTTTTGGTCTGGAAACACCATATATTTT
- - TRBJ1-6 TRBV9 CASSPRPHQGSPLHF TGTGCCAGCAGCCCCCGTCCCCATCAGGGATCACCCCTCCACTTT
- TRBD2 TRBJ2-3 TRBV13 CASSTGLAGTDTQYF TGTGCCAGCAGCACCGGACTAGCCGGCACAGATACGCAGTATTTT
- TRBD1 TRBJ2-7 TRBV27 CASGTVYEQYF TGTGCCAGCGGGACAGTCTACGAGCAGTACTTC
- TRBD1 TRBJ2-7 TRBV29-1 CSARGQGRNEQYF TGCAGCGCTAGGGGACAGGGGAGGAACGAGCAGTACTTC
- - TRBJ1-2 TRBV12-3/TRBV12-4 CASTRRGYGYTF TGTGCCAGCACCCGAAGGGGCTATGGCTACACCTTC
- - TRBJ2-2 TRBV2 CASSLENTGELFF TGTGCCAGCAGTTTAGAGAACACCGGGGAGCTGTTTTTT
- - TRBJ2-1 TRBV7-6 CASSLESVVDEQFF TGTGCCAGCAGCTTAGAGTCGGTGGTTGATGAGCAGTTCTTC
- TRBD1 TRBJ2-7 TRBV7-9 CASNSGDSRYEQYF TGTGCCAGCAACAGTGGGGACAGTAGGTACGAGCAGTACTTC
few - TRBJ1-1 TRBV14 CASSQERAKNTEAFF TGTGCCAGCAGCCAAGAGCGGGCCAAGAACACTGAAGCTTTCTTT
- - TRBJ2-3 TRBV5-4 CASSFELDTQYF TGTGCCAGCAGTTTCGAGTTAGATACGCAGTATTTT
- TRBD1 TRBJ2-5 TRBV19 CASSTGQAFQETQYF TGTGCCAGTAGTACGGGACAGGCTTTCCAAGAGACCCAGTACTTC
- - TRBJ1-1 TRBV18 CASFSGTFSNTEAFF TGTGCCAGCTTCAGTGGGACTTTCTCCAACACTGAAGCTTTCTTT
- TRBD1 TRBJ1-5 TRBV10-1 CASSESGFKGTEKNQPQHF TGCGCCAGCAGTGAGTCTGGCTTCAAAGGGACAGAAAAGAATCAGCCCCAGCATTTT
- - TRBJ2-7 TRBV2 CASSAGSLAYEQYF TGTGCCAGCAGTGCAGGGTCCCTTGCCTACGAGCAGTACTTC
- - TRBJ1-1 TRBV28 CASTAPGLNTEAFF TGTGCCAGCACAGCCCCAGGCCTGAACACTGAAGCTTTCTTT
many TRBD1 TRBJ1-6 TRBV5-1 CASSAWDSYNSPLHF TGCGCCAGCAGCGCTTGGGACAGCTATAATTCACCCCTCCACTTT
- TRBD1 TRBJ1-5 TRBV6-1 CASSELQGASNQPQHF TGTGCCAGCAGTGAACTACAGGGGGCCTCCAATCAGCCCCAGCATTTT
- - TRBJ2-3 TRBV7-3 CASSSHQGDTQYF TGTGCCAGCAGCTCCCACCAGGGAGATACGCAGTATTTT
- TRBD1 TRBJ1-4 TRBV3-1/TRBV3-2 CASSRDRANEKLFF TGTGCCAGCAGCCGGGACAGGGCTAATGAAAAACTGTTTTTT
- - TRBJ1-5 TRBV10-3 CAISQESNQPQHF TGTGCCATCAGTCAGGAAAGCAATCAGCCCCAGCATTTT
once TRBD1 TRBJ2-5 TRBV3-1/TRBV3-2 CASSEDGTGVQETQYF TGTGCCAGCAGCGAAGACGGGACAGGAGTCCAAGAGACCCAGTACTTC
few - TRBJ1-2 TRBV4-1 CASSQERGRGKNGYTF TGCGCCAGCAGCCAAGAAAGGGGCAGGGGTAAGAATGGCTACACCTTC
- TRBD1 TRBJ1-1 TRBV18 CASSQPRQGSRFNTEAFF TGTGCCAGCTCACAACCTCGACAGGGCTCCCGGTTTAACACTGAAGCTTTCTTT
- - TRBJ1-4 TRBV28 CASILSTDREKLFF TGTGCCAGCATTTTATCAACCGACAGGGAAAAACTGTTTTTT
once - TRBJ1-3 TRBV4-3 CASSPDSSGNTIYF TGCGCCAGCAGCCCAGACAGCTCTGGAAACACCATATATTTT
- TRBD1 TRBJ1-2 TRBV4-3 CASSHDLDRGDGYTF TGCGCCAGCAGCCATGACCTGGACAGGGGGGATGGCTACACCTTC
few - TRBJ1-4 TRBV9 CASSVGQGIGEKLFF TGTGCCAGCAGCGTGGGGCAGGGCATTGGTGAAAAACTGTTTTTT
- TRBD1 TRBJ2-1 TRBV7-3 CASSFGPGQGYNEQFF TGTGCCAGCAGCTTTGGGCCGGGACAGGGATACAATGAGCAGTTCTTC
few TRBD1 TRBJ1-4 TRBV7-2 CASSIDRVDEKLFF TGTGCCAGCAGCATCGACAGGGTGGATGAAAAACTGTTTTTT
- TRBD1 TRBJ1-2 TRBV5-1 CASSPDRVDYGYTF TGCGCCAGCAGCCCGGACAGGGTCGACTATGGCTACACCTTC
once - TRBJ1-2 TRBV7-8 CASSLATEFYGYTF TGTGCCAGCAGCTTAGCGACAGAATTTTATGGCTACACCTTC
- TRBD1 TRBJ1-1 TRBV28 CASSSGQGSTEAFF TGTGCCAGCAGTTCGGGACAGGGGAGCACTGAAGCTTTCTTT
- - TRBJ1-2 TRBV5-6 CASSPQGWYGYTF TGTGCCAGCAGCCCACAGGGTTGGTATGGCTACACCTTC
- TRBD1 TRBJ1-2 TRBV5-1 CASSLADRGDGYTF TGCGCCAGCAGCTTGGCCGACAGGGGAGATGGCTACACCTTC
- - TRBJ2-2 TRBV7-9 CASSPRRDFTGELFF TGTGCCAGCAGCCCCAGGAGGGACTTCACCGGGGAGCTGTTTTTT